A selection of T cell receptor beta chains follows, all from one sample in a study of human T cells and chemical hapten exposure. TCRdb passed the RACE reads through MiXCR, listing each CDR3 protein once. The sample lists 150,000 to 200,000 distinct CDR3 sequences, about 15% occurring once. Sequencing used whole blood, obtained in connection with sensitization to the hapten diphenylcyclopropenone (DPC). The origin of the receptors is a woman aged 25-40 years with alopecia areata. Some clones in this sample may be carry-over from other donors' samples. CDR3s include the opening cysteine and the closing phenylalanine or tryptophan. Fields, in order: D gene, J gene, CDR3 length, V gene, clone size, CDR3 protein, CDR3 DNA. The D gene is left open where the match is weak. Clone size appears in some rows only: once, few, many, or a class for an expanded clone.

d_gene: -; j_gene: TRBJ2-3; len: 13; v_gene: TRBV5-1; abundance: few; CDR3aa: CASSLHAQDTQYF; CDR3nt: TGCGCCAGCAGCTTGCATGCCCAAGATACGCAGTATTTT
d_gene: -; j_gene: TRBJ1-4; len: 16; v_gene: TRBV7-9; abundance: many; CDR3aa: CASSLVVQGHNEKLFF; CDR3nt: TGTGCCAGCAGCTTAGTTGTCCAGGGGCATAATGAAAAACTGTTTTTT
d_gene: TRBD2; j_gene: TRBJ2-2; len: 14; v_gene: TRBV7-2; abundance: few; CDR3aa: CALRRGADTGELFF; CDR3nt: TGTGCCCTCAGGCGGGGGGCGGACACCGGGGAGCTGTTTTTT
d_gene: -; j_gene: TRBJ2-7; len: 13; v_gene: TRBV5-1; abundance: -; CDR3aa: CATSPEGAYERYF; CDR3nt: TGCGCGACCAGCCCAGAGGGAGCCTACGAGCGGTACTTC
d_gene: -; j_gene: TRBJ1-2; len: 13; v_gene: TRBV7-2; abundance: few; CDR3aa: CASSGRFNYGYTF; CDR3nt: TGTGCCAGCAGCGGCCGGTTTAACTATGGCTACACCTTC
d_gene: TRBD2; j_gene: TRBJ2-1; len: 14; v_gene: TRBV5-1; abundance: -; CDR3aa: CASGGTSGYNEQFF; CDR3nt: TGCGCCAGCGGGGGGACTAGCGGCTACAATGAGCAGTTCTTC
d_gene: -; j_gene: TRBJ2-2; len: 15; v_gene: TRBV29-1; abundance: many; CDR3aa: CSVDPTGMNTGELFF; CDR3nt: TGCAGCGTTGACCCGACAGGAATGAACACCGGGGAGCTGTTTTTT
d_gene: -; j_gene: TRBJ1-1; len: 12; v_gene: TRBV28; abundance: few; CDR3aa: CASSLQGRLAFF; CDR3nt: TGTGCCAGCAGTTTGCAGGGGCGGCTAGCTTTCTTT
d_gene: TRBD2; j_gene: TRBJ2-3; len: 18; v_gene: TRBV9; abundance: -; CDR3aa: CASSAGLAGGVLGDTQYF; CDR3nt: TGTGCCAGCAGCGCGGGACTAGCGGGAGGCGTATTGGGAGATACGCAGTATTTT
d_gene: TRBD2; j_gene: TRBJ2-3; len: 15; v_gene: TRBV20-1; abundance: -; CDR3aa: CSARGQRENTDTQYF; CDR3nt: TGCAGTGCTAGAGGACAGCGGGAGAATACAGATACGCAGTATTTT
d_gene: TRBD1; j_gene: TRBJ1-5; len: 13; v_gene: TRBV2; abundance: -; CDR3aa: CASSRQGGQPQHF; CDR3nt: TGTGCCAGCAGTAGACAGGGAGGACAGCCCCAGCATTTT
d_gene: -; j_gene: TRBJ1-1; len: 12; v_gene: TRBV29-1; abundance: -; CDR3aa: CSVRDGNTEAFF; CDR3nt: TGCAGCGTTCGGGACGGCAACACTGAAGCTTTCTTT
d_gene: -; j_gene: TRBJ2-5; len: 13; v_gene: TRBV28; abundance: -; CDR3aa: CASERTTVGTQYF; CDR3nt: TGTGCCAGCGAGAGGACTACGGTTGGGACCCAGTACTTC
d_gene: -; j_gene: TRBJ2-3; len: 12; v_gene: TRBV11-2; abundance: few; CDR3aa: CASSLDWDTQYF; CDR3nt: TGTGCCAGCAGCTTAGATTGGGATACGCAGTATTTT
d_gene: -; j_gene: TRBJ1-5; len: 14; v_gene: TRBV12-3/TRBV12-4; abundance: many; CDR3aa: CASSFEGERQPQHF; CDR3nt: TGTGCCAGCAGTTTCGAGGGGGAAAGACAGCCCCAGCATTTT
d_gene: -; j_gene: TRBJ1-6; len: 14; v_gene: TRBV7-9; abundance: -; CDR3aa: CASSSTGTSEPLHF; CDR3nt: TGTGCCAGCAGCTCGACCGGGACATCAGAACCCCTCCACTTT
d_gene: TRBD2; j_gene: TRBJ2-3; len: 14; v_gene: TRBV29-1; abundance: many; CDR3aa: CSVAGTTSTDTQYF; CDR3nt: TGCAGCGTGGCCGGGACTACCAGCACAGATACGCAGTATTTT
d_gene: -; j_gene: TRBJ2-5; len: 14; v_gene: TRBV7-2; abundance: -; CDR3aa: CASSRAGLQETQYF; CDR3nt: TGTGCCAGCAGCCGCGCGGGACTCCAAGAGACCCAGTACTTC
d_gene: TRBD1; j_gene: TRBJ1-1; len: 15; v_gene: TRBV6-2/TRBV6-3; abundance: few; CDR3aa: CASRYKGARNTEAFF; CDR3nt: TGTGCCAGCAGATATAAGGGGGCGCGGAACACTGAAGCTTTCTTT
d_gene: -; j_gene: TRBJ2-5; len: 15; v_gene: TRBV29-1; abundance: many; CDR3aa: CSVGYSLALKETQYF; CDR3nt: TGCAGCGTTGGATATTCGTTGGCCCTAAAAGAGACCCAGTACTTC
d_gene: -; j_gene: TRBJ1-1; len: 14; v_gene: TRBV6-5; abundance: many; CDR3aa: CASSPTVLNTEAFF; CDR3nt: TGTGCCAGCAGCCCTACAGTTCTGAACACTGAAGCTTTCTTT
d_gene: -; j_gene: TRBJ2-1; len: 15; v_gene: TRBV6-6; abundance: -; CDR3aa: CASSYVGGLYNEQFF; CDR3nt: TGTGCCAGCAGTTACGTGGGGGGTCTATACAATGAGCAGTTCTTC
d_gene: -; j_gene: TRBJ2-7; len: 15; v_gene: TRBV7-2; abundance: many; CDR3aa: CASSPQGRAAYEQYF; CDR3nt: TGTGCCAGCAGCCCCCAAGGGCGGGCAGCCTACGAGCAGTACTTC
d_gene: TRBD2; j_gene: TRBJ2-1; len: 16; v_gene: TRBV11-3; abundance: few; CDR3aa: CASSFFSASGYNEQFF; CDR3nt: TGTGCCAGCAGCTTCTTCTCTGCTAGCGGGTACAATGAGCAGTTCTTC
d_gene: -; j_gene: TRBJ1-2; len: 13; v_gene: TRBV20-1; abundance: -; CDR3aa: CSARGDSGYGYTF; CDR3nt: TGCAGTGCTAGAGGAGACAGCGGCTATGGCTACACCTTC
d_gene: -; j_gene: TRBJ2-1; len: 16; v_gene: TRBV11-2; abundance: few; CDR3aa: CASSFISSTSYNEQFF; CDR3nt: TGTGCCAGCAGCTTTATATCCAGTACCTCCTACAATGAGCAGTTCTTC
d_gene: -; j_gene: TRBJ2-1; len: 11; v_gene: TRBV20-1; abundance: few; CDR3aa: CSARVVSEQFF; CDR3nt: TGCAGTGCTAGAGTAGTTAGTGAGCAGTTCTTC
d_gene: -; j_gene: TRBJ2-3; len: 14; v_gene: TRBV7-2; abundance: few; CDR3aa: CASSAVGSADTQYF; CDR3nt: TGTGCCAGCAGCGCTGTCGGTAGCGCAGATACGCAGTATTTT
d_gene: -; j_gene: TRBJ2-3; len: 15; v_gene: TRBV12-3/TRBV12-4; abundance: -; CDR3aa: CASSSQNAGTDTQYF; CDR3nt: TGTGCCAGCAGTTCCCAAAACGCCGGCACAGATACGCAGTATTTT
d_gene: TRBD1; j_gene: TRBJ1-3; len: 14; v_gene: TRBV18; abundance: few; CDR3aa: CASSPWDRGDTIYF; CDR3nt: TGTGCCAGCTCACCATGGGACAGGGGAGACACCATATATTTT
d_gene: -; j_gene: TRBJ1-6; len: 13; v_gene: TRBV7-2; abundance: many; CDR3aa: CASSSEGPSPLHF; CDR3nt: TGTGCCAGCAGCTCAGAGGGGCCCTCACCCCTCCACTTT
d_gene: TRBD1; j_gene: TRBJ1-2; len: 14; v_gene: TRBV7-2; abundance: -; CDR3aa: CASSLVAGGEGYTF; CDR3nt: TGTGCCAGCAGCTTAGTGGCAGGGGGAGAGGGCTACACCTTC
d_gene: TRBD1; j_gene: TRBJ1-2; len: 14; v_gene: TRBV6-1; abundance: -; CDR3aa: CASSGTGVGYGYTF; CDR3nt: TGTGCCAGCAGTGGGACAGGGGTTGGCTATGGCTACACCTTC
d_gene: -; j_gene: TRBJ2-3; len: 12; v_gene: TRBV7-2; abundance: -; CDR3aa: CASSSSQGAQYF; CDR3nt: TGTGCCAGCAGCTCCTCCCAGGGAGCGCAGTATTTT
d_gene: -; j_gene: TRBJ2-3; len: 15; v_gene: TRBV2; abundance: -; CDR3aa: CASSEKGGLTDTQYF; CDR3nt: TGTGCCAGCAGTGAAAAAGGGGGACTTACAGATACGCAGTATTTT
d_gene: TRBD1; j_gene: TRBJ1-5; len: 18; v_gene: TRBV5-6; abundance: -; CDR3aa: CASSLVYRGEDSNQPQHF; CDR3nt: TGTGCCAGCAGCTTGGTTTACAGGGGTGAAGATAGCAATCAGCCCCAGCATTTT